The 21 T cell receptor beta chains below all came from one sample that was sequenced in a study of multiple sclerosis patients with progressive multifocal leukoencephalopathy. The sample's time point: more than ten months of natalizumab therapy. Assay used: immunoSEQ multiplex PCR; TCRdb lists only in-frame clones, some missing. The data contain 20,000 to 30,000 clones, more than 85% of them singletons. The sample was PBMCs, taken from a patient treated with natalizumab. These receptors were collected from a man younger than 45 with multiple sclerosis.

The V and J genes are TRBV6-5 and TRBJ2-6, with a weak D call TRBD1 (6 bases). CDR3 length: 15 amino acids. Germline loops: CDR1 MNHEY, CDR2 SVGAGI. Deletions cut 4 bases from V and 4 bases from J, with 11 bases between. CDR3 region: CASSSTGLGANVLTF. The CDR3 DNA reads TGTGCCAGCAGTTCTACAGGGCTAGGGGCCAACGTCCTGACTTTC.

V is TRBV4-2 and J is TRBJ2-2; TRBD2 matches 10 bases. CDR1 is LGHNA and CDR2 is YNFKEQ in the germline V gene. V lost 2 bases and J lost 6; bases outside the gene matches: 9. This CDR3 has 17 amino acids. The CDR3 DNA is TGTGCCAGCAGCCAAAGGGGGCCTAGCGGGAGAGCCGGGGAGCTGTTTTTT. Protein: CASSQRGPSGRAGELFF.

This chain uses TRBV18 with TRBJ2-1, with 9 bases lining up with TRBD2. CDR3 size: 18 residues. From germline, CDR1 is KGHSH and CDR2 LQKENI. The V and J ends lost 1 base and 6 bases, in that order; junction bases with no gene match: 13. In DNA form, the CDR3 reads TGTGCCAGCTCACCACGGGTGGCTAGCGGGACGCCGGGCAATGAGCAGTTCTTC. Its translation is CASSPRVASGTPGNEQFF.

This chain uses TRBV25-1 with TRBJ2-3, with D hard to call. V lost 8 bases and J lost 2, with 5 bases in between. Germline CDR1 reads MGHDK; CDR2 reads SYGVNS. The CDR3 sequence is 11 residues long. The CDR3 DNA follows: TGTGCCAGCTCCTACACAGATACGCAGTATTTT. Translating it yields CASSYTDTQYF. Using reference TRBV25-1 and TRBJ2-3 for the parts outside the CDR3, the full variable domain is EADIYQTPRYLVIGTGKKITLECSQTMGHDKMYWYQQDPGMELHLIHYSYGVNSTEKGDLSSESTVSRIRTEHFPLTLESARPSHTSQYLCASSYTDTQYFGPGTRLTVL.

The genes are TRBV30 and TRBJ1-2; TRBD1 matches at 9 bases. This CDR3 is 15 amino acids long. V was clipped by 2 bases and J by 5 bases; unmatched bases: 9. CDR1 and CDR2 from the germline V gene are GTSNPN and SVGIG (reference sequence). The DNA of the CDR3 is TGTGCCTGGAGTTCCTCTGGGACAGGGACATATGGCTACACCTTC. Encoded protein: CAWSSSGTGTYGYTF. Full variable domain (remainder filled in from reference TRBV30 and TRBJ1-2): SQTIHQWPATLVQPVGSPLSLECTVEGTSNPNLYWYRQAAGRGLQLLFYSVGIGQISSEVPQNLSASRPQDRQFILSSKKLLLSDSGFYLCAWSSSGTGTYGYTFGSGTRLTVV.

The chain recombines TRBV18 with TRBJ1-1, with 7 nucleotides matching TRBD1. In germline, CDR1 is KGHSH, CDR2 LQKENI. This CDR3 comprises 15 residues. With 3 bases clipped from V and 4 bases from J, the junction kept 8 bases outside the gene matches. The chain's CDR3 is CASSPRQGLATEAFF. The CDR3 coding sequence is TGTGCCAGCTCACCTCGACAGGGACTGGCCACTGAAGCTTTCTTT.

This chain uses TRBV28 with TRBJ2-1; tentatively, D is TRBD2 (5 bases). The CDR3 has 16 amino acids. Germline CDR1 and CDR2: MDHEN and SYDVKM. The V and J ends lost 3 bases and 8 bases respectively, with 20 bases between them. The CDR3 is CASSFSPGERRDEQFF. CDR3 sequence (DNA): TGTGCCAGCAGTTTTTCCCCTGGGGAGCGGCGGGATGAGCAGTTCTTC.

The V gene is TRBV19, the J gene TRBJ2-5; TRBD1 aligns across 11 bases. The better agreement between TRBJ2-7 and the DNA end casts doubt on the J call. CDR3 length: 15 residues. Germline V gene data show CDR1 as LNHDA and CDR2 as SQIVND (reference sequence). The CDR3 protein is CASSIIGQGATEQYF. The DNA for the CDR3 is TGTGCCAGTAGTATAATTGGACAGGGGGCGACCGAGCAGTACTTC.

The chain combines TRBV6-5 with TRBJ1-2, with D possibly being TRBD1 (5 bases). This CDR3 is 14 amino acids long. Germline-derived CDR1 and CDR2 are MNHEY and SVGAGI. Trimming shortened V by 2 bases and J by 8 bases, and 15 bases separated the two germline ends. The CDR3 region is CASSYQPGLEGYTF. The CDR3 DNA reads TGTGCCAGCAGTTACCAGCCGGGACTAGAGGGCTACACCTTC.

The gene calls are TRBV29-1 and TRBJ2-1; 12 bases map to TRBD2. The CDR3 is made up of 16 amino acids. Germline V gene sequence: CDR1 SQVTM, CDR2 ANQGSEA. J lost 4 bases, V lost 3 bases, and 7 bases had no gene match. This CDR3 reads CSVDPTSGSLYNEQFF. CDR3 DNA sequence: TGCAGCGTTGACCCGACTAGCGGGAGCCTATACAATGAGCAGTTCTTC.

The rearrangement links TRBV6-6 to TRBJ2-7, with D uncertain. Per the germline V gene, CDR1 is MNHNY and CDR2 is SVGAGI (reference sequence). V gave up 0 bases and J gave up 7 bases, with 4 bases separating them. The CDR3 contains 11 residues. The CDR3 nucleotides are TGTGCCAGCAGTTACTCGTGGGAGCAGTACTTC. Translating gives CASSYSWEQYF.

The rearrangement links TRBV5-6 to TRBJ2-2; D perhaps matches TRBD2 (5 bases). The ends were cut back, 1 base at V and 0 bases at J, with 10 bases in the middle. The CDR3 sequence is 16 residues long. Germline V gives CDR1 SGHDT, CDR2 YYEEEE. CDR3 loop: CASSLWTDANTGELFF. In nucleotides, the CDR3 is TGTGCCAGCAGCTTGTGGACTGACGCGAACACCGGGGAGCTGTTTTTT. The full variable domain, in which reference TRBV5-6 and TRBJ2-2 provide the parts outside the CDR3, is DAGVTQSPTHLIKTRGQQVTLRCSPKSGHDTVSWYQQALGQGPQFIFQYYEEEERQRGNFPDRFSGHQFPNYSSELNVNALLLGDSALYLCASSLWTDANTGELFFGEGSRLTVL.

The chain carries TRBV25-1 and TRBJ2-3; possible D gene TRBD1, 5 bases. The CDR3 runs 14 residues. In germline, CDR1 is MGHDK, CDR2 SYGVNS. Trimming shortened V by 4 bases and J by 4 bases, and 12 bases separated the two germline ends. Here the CDR3 DNA reads TGTGCCAGCAGTGCTCTCAGGGTCCCAGATACGCAGTATTTT. Protein product: CASSALRVPDTQYF.

This chain joins TRBV4-1 and TRBJ2-7, with TRBD1 matching over 10 bases. The V gene's germline CDR1 is MGHRA and CDR2 YSYEKL. J was trimmed by 7 bases and V by 4 bases; bases with no gene match: 7. The CDR3 sequence is 14 residues long. CDR3 coding DNA: TGCGCCAGCAGCCCGTGGACAGGGGGGACGGAGCAGTACGTC. Protein product: CASSPWTGGTEQYV.

This clone was counted a single time. The genes are TRBV6-1 and TRBJ1-2, with D unclear. V was clipped by 0 bases and J by 5 bases, with 13 bases between them. Per the germline V gene, CDR1 is MNHNS and CDR2 is SASEGT. This CDR3 contains 15 residues. The CDR3 DNA reads as TGTGCCAGCAGTGAAGCTTTCAGGCAGCTGTATGGCTACACCTTC. As protein: CASSEAFRQLYGYTF.

This chain uses TRBV9 with TRBJ2-3; tentative D call: TRBD2 (5 bases). From germline, CDR1 is SGDLS and CDR2 YYNGEE. V lost 4 bases, J lost 3 bases, and 18 bases lay in between. The CDR3 is 16 amino acids. The CDR3 region has the DNA TGTGCCAGCAGCCCGGGGATGACCCTGGGGACAGATACGCAGTATTTT. It is translated as CASSPGMTLGTDTQYF.

This rearrangement joins TRBV6-6 to TRBJ2-2, with D tentatively TRBD1 (6 bases). The CDR3 spans 12 residues. Trimming took 5 bases from V and 6 from J, leaving 7 bases between them. Germline CDR1 is MNHNY and CDR2 is SVGAGI (reference sequence). CDR3 coding DNA: TGTGCCAGCAGTCAGGGGTCCGGGGAGCTGTTTTTT. Translating it yields CASSQGSGELFF.

As regards this clone: This sample also contains other DNA sequences that code for the same CDR3. The chain is built from TRBV5-1 and TRBJ1-3; no clear D. Trimming shortened V by 0 bases and J by 4 bases, and 8 bases separated the two germline ends. The germline V gene has CDR1 SGHRS and CDR2 YFSETQ. This CDR3 has 14 amino acids. CDR3 sequence reads: CASSLEATGNTIYF. The CDR3 DNA sequence: TGCGCCAGCAGCTTGGAGGCCACGGGAAACACCATATATTTT. Full variable domain (remainder filled in from reference TRBV5-1 and TRBJ1-3): KAGVTQTPRYLIKTRGQQVTLSCSPISGHRSVSWYQQTPGQGLQFLFEYFSETQRNKGNFPGRFSGRQFSNSRSEMNVSTLELGDSALYLCASSLEATGNTIYFGEGSWLTVV.

Only one count was recorded for this clone. This chain uses TRBV9 with TRBJ1-3; D is possibly TRBD1 (5 bases). The CDR3 sequence is 15 residues long. V dropped 0 bases and J dropped 2 bases, with 9 bases sitting between them. Germline-derived CDR1 and CDR2 are SGDLS and YYNGEE. The CDR3 spells CASSVEGIAGNTIYF. The CDR3 nucleotides read TGTGCCAGCAGCGTAGAGGGGATCGCTGGAAACACCATATATTTT. Full variable domain (missing parts from reference TRBV9 and TRBJ1-3): DSGVTQTPKHLITATGQRVTLRCSPRSGDLSVYWYQQSLDQGLQFLIQYYNGEERAKGNILERFSAQQFPDLHSELNLSSLELGDSALYFCASSVEGIAGNTIYFGEGSWLTVV.

The table lists this clone with a few counts. The V and J genes are TRBV27 and TRBJ1-1; no firm D call. V lost 6 bases, J lost 5 bases, and 10 bases lay in between. Germline CDR1 MNHEY, CDR2 SMNVEV (reference sequence). The CDR3 is 12 residues long. CDR3 sequence: CASSRGQTEAFF. DNA for the CDR3: TGTGCCAGCAGCAGAGGGCAAACTGAAGCTTTCTTT.

V usage is TRBV7-2 and J usage is TRBJ2-5; TRBD1 matches at 8 bases. The end of the DNA fits TRBJ2-7 better, so the J call may be wrong. CDR1 SGHTA and CDR2 FQGNSA come from the germline V gene. There are 17 residues in the CDR3. CDR3 in amino acids: CASSLVSLDRVPYEQYF. The CDR3 coding sequence is TGTGCCAGCAGCTTAGTCAGTCTGGACAGGGTCCCGTACGAGCAGTACTTC.